This is a list of T cell receptor beta chains from one sample in a study of T cell responses to AZD1222 COVID-19 vaccine. TCRdb's table, derived via immunoSEQ multiplex PCR, lists solely in-frame clones and lacks some. The data show 130,000 to 150,000 clones, around 83% seen once. The sample here was peripheral blood, taken on day 0 of MenACWY control vaccination. The origin of the receptors is an adult in good health. Each CDR3 is given with its conserved first and last residue. The D gene is left open where the match is weak. Only part of the rows carry a size: once, few, many, or a class if the clone is expanded.

TRBJ2-7,-,-,TRBV2,TGTGCCAGCAGGACCGATACAGCATCCTACGAGCAGTACTTC,CASRTDTASYEQYF
TRBJ2-1,-,TRBD2,TRBV4-2,TGTGCCAGCAGCCGTAGCGGGACGTCCTACAATGAGCAGTTCTTC,CASSRSGTSYNEQFF
TRBJ2-5,few,TRBD1,TRBV6-1,TGTGCCAGCAGTGAACCCAAAGGAGGCAGGGGGGAGACCCAGTACTTC,CASSEPKGGRGETQYF
TRBJ1-1,-,-,TRBV6-1,TGTGCCAGCAGTGAAGTCACAAAGAACACTGAAGCTTTCTTT,CASSEVTKNTEAFF
TRBJ2-5,-,TRBD2,TRBV19,TGTGCCAGTAGTATATTAGCGGGGCCATACTTC,CASSILAGPYF
TRBJ2-7,once,-,TRBV21-1,TGTGCCGCTTACAGATGGGAGGGTGTCTACGAGCAGTACTTC,CAAYRWEGVYEQYF
TRBJ2-3,-,TRBD2,TRBV20-1,TGCAGTGCTAGTGTAGCGGGGCGCACAGATACGCAGTATTTT,CSASVAGRTDTQYF
TRBJ1-2,-,-,TRBV20-1,TGCAGTGCTAGGGGCTATGGCTACACCTTC,CSARGYGYTF
TRBJ2-2,-,TRBD1,TRBV7-3,TGTGCCAGCAGCCCCGGGACAGGTCGTACTGGGGGGGAGCTGTTTTTT,CASSPGTGRTGGELFF
TRBJ2-2,-,-,TRBV6-2/TRBV6-3,TGTGCCAGCAGTTCCAACATGAACACCGGGGAGCTGTTTTTT,CASSSNMNTGELFF
TRBJ1-3,-,TRBD1,TRBV19,TGTGCCAGTACCCCGGACAGGACCCGAAACACCATATATTTT,CASTPDRTRNTIYF
TRBJ1-3,-,TRBD1,TRBV3-1/TRBV3-2,TGTGCCAGCAGCCGAGCCGGGACAGGGGGAAACACCATATATTTT,CASSRAGTGGNTIYF
TRBJ2-7,few,-,TRBV27,TGTGCCAGCTCCCTGAGGGGGGGATACTACGAGCAGTACTTC,CASSLRGGYYEQYF
TRBJ1-4,-,TRBD1,TRBV18,TGTGCCAGCTCACCAAGGGGGACAGATAATGAAAAACTGTTTTTT,CASSPRGTDNEKLFF
TRBJ2-3,-,-,TRBV18,TGTGCCAGCTCACTCCGCGTTAGCACAGATACGCAGTATTTT,CASSLRVSTDTQYF
TRBJ1-6,-,-,TRBV7-2,TGTGCCAGCAGCCTCACGTACCAACAGGGTAGGGATTCACCCCTCCACTTT,CASSLTYQQGRDSPLHF
TRBJ1-5,-,-,TRBV10-2,TGCGCCAGCAGTGTGCATAGCAATCAGCCCCAGCATTTT,CASSVHSNQPQHF
TRBJ2-1,few,-,TRBV28,TGTGCCAGCAGTCTACGGACAGACTACAATGAGCAGTTCTTC,CASSLRTDYNEQFF
TRBJ1-6,-,TRBD1,TRBV6-5,TGTGCCAGTAGGTCCGGGACAGGGGGAAATTCACCCCTCCACTTT,CASRSGTGGNSPLHF
TRBJ1-1,-,-,TRBV5-6,TGTGCCAGCAGTCGCGGCGGGCGTACGACGATGAACACTGAAGCTTTCTTT,CASSRGGRTTMNTEAFF
TRBJ2-2,-,TRBD2,TRBV2,TGTGCCAGCAGGCGGGGGGGCACCGGGGAGCTGTTTTTT,CASRRGGTGELFF
TRBJ2-5,-,-,TRBV5-6,TGTGCCAGCAGCTTAGGCGGGTACAGTCAAGAGACCCAGTACTTC,CASSLGGYSQETQYF
TRBJ1-6,-,-,TRBV28,TGTGCCAGCAGCCTCGCGGAGTCGGGTAGGGCACCCCTCCACTTT,CASSLAESGRAPLHF
TRBJ1-6,-,TRBD1,TRBV27,TGTGCCAGCAGTCATATTACAGGGGGTAATTCACCCCTCCACTTT,CASSHITGGNSPLHF
TRBJ1-2,-,-,TRBV29-1,TGCAGCGTTAGTCCCACCGATGGCTACACCTTC,CSVSPTDGYTF
TRBJ2-3,-,-,TRBV5-4,TGTGCCAGCAGCTTGGCCCAGATGTCGGGCACAGATACGCAGTATTTT,CASSLAQMSGTDTQYF
TRBJ2-5,-,-,TRBV10-3,TGTGCCACCGCTATTGGCGGTAGTGGCCAAGAGACCCAGTACTTC,CATAIGGSGQETQYF
TRBJ2-1,-,TRBD2,TRBV4-1,TGCGCCAGCAGCCAAATCCTAGCGGGGGGGCCGTTGTTCTTC,CASSQILAGGPLFF
TRBJ1-1,few,-,TRBV28,TGTGCCAGCAGCGGGGGGCGGAGGAACACTGAAGCTTTCTTT,CASSGGRRNTEAFF
TRBJ1-5,-,-,TRBV6-2/TRBV6-3,TGTGCCAGCAGCCCTTTTTTTCACAATCAGCCCCAGCATTTT,CASSPFFHNQPQHF
TRBJ1-4,-,-,TRBV12-3/TRBV12-4,TGTGCCAGCAGTTTGAGACAAAATGAAAAACTGTTTTTT,CASSLRQNEKLFF
TRBJ2-7,-,-,TRBV18,TGTGCCAGCTCGAACATGGGGGCATCGGGAATCTCCTACGAGCAGTACTTC,CASSNMGASGISYEQYF